These 30 T cell receptor beta chains came from one sample sequenced in a study of T cell repertoires in cytomegalovirus infection. TCRdb re-derived calls from the reads in MiXCR, one entry per CDR3 protein. In the table there are 600,000 to 800,000 distinct CDR3 sequences, around 24% of which are singletons. The sample taken for sequencing was CD8+ T cells from PBMCs. The receptors stem from a human donor in good health (CMV status not recorded). Some clones in this sample may be carry-over from other donors' samples.

The sample holds a few counts of this clonotype. V and J are TRBV4-3 and TRBJ1-5; D might be TRBD1 (5 bases). Trimming stripped 1 base from V and 7 bases from J, with 11 bases between. This CDR3 is built from 14 residues. Germline CDR1 is LGHNA and CDR2 is YSLEER. CDR3 region: CASSQGRGIQPQHF. The DNA for the CDR3 is TGCGCCAGCAGCCAAGGGCGGGGGATCCAGCCCCAGCATTTT.

At least ten counts were recorded for this clonotype. V is TRBV7-3 and J is TRBJ2-2; D gene ambiguous. CDR1 and CDR2 (germline): SGHTA, FQGTGA. Trimming left V 6 bases short and J 0 bases short, with 2 bases between. The CDR3 contains 12 residues. CDR3 sequence (DNA): TGTGCCAGCAGGGCGAACACCGGGGAGCTGTTTTTT. Its protein product is CASRANTGELFF.

This clonotype was seen repeatedly, ten times or more. CDR3 nucleotide sequence: TGTGCCAGCAGCCAGGCCGACTACGAGCAGTACTTC. Amino acids: CASSQADYEQYF. V is TRBV7-2 and J is TRBJ2-7; D is unresolved. Trimming pared 5 bases from V and 3 bases from J, leaving 8 bases between. Germline V gives CDR1 SGHTA, CDR2 FQGNSA. This CDR3 spans 12 amino acids. The full variable domain, completed using reference TRBV7-2 and TRBJ2-7, is GAGVSQSPSNKVTEKGKDVELRCDPISGHTALYWYRQSLGQGLEFLIYFQGNSAPDKSGLPSDRFSAERTGGSVSTLTIQRTQQEDSAVYLCASSQADYEQYFGPGTRLTVT.

In this sample, this clonotype turned up a few times. The rearrangement joins TRBV19 to TRBJ2-7; 9 positions match TRBD1. This CDR3 comprises 15 residues. Germline V gene data show CDR1 as LNHDA and CDR2 as SQIVND (reference sequence). Unmatched junction bases numbered 5, after V lost 5 bases and J lost 0 bases. For the CDR3, the DNA is TGTGCCAGTAGTCCACGGACAGGGGTCTCCTACGAGCAGTACTTC. Translation gives CASSPRTGVSYEQYF.

In this sample, this clonotype turned up a few times. V and J are TRBV27 and TRBJ2-3; D perhaps matches TRBD2 (6 bases). Germline loops: CDR1 MNHEY, CDR2 SMNVEV (reference sequence). Between the trimmed V and J ends, which lost 6 bases and 4 bases, there was a span of 20 bases. This CDR3 region has 16 residues. The CDR3 DNA reads as TGTGCCAGCAGCTGGGGACTCACGCCGGGAGCAGATACGCAGTATTTT. Translated: CASSWGLTPGADTQYF.

This clonotype was detected many times. The CDR3 is CASSSRDNINQPQHF. In nucleotides, the CDR3 is TGTGCCAGCAGTTCCCGGGACAACATCAATCAGCCCCAGCATTTT. The chain couples TRBV6-2 or TRBV6-3 to TRBJ1-5; a weak D match, TRBD1 (6 bases). This CDR3 is built from 15 residues. The germline gives CDR1 MNHEY, CDR2 SVGEGT. V was trimmed by 4 bases and J by 3 bases, leaving 13 bases between them.

This chain joins TRBV2 and TRBJ2-3; D perhaps matches TRBD2 (6 bases). The CDR3 has 15 amino acids. Germline V CDR1 and CDR2: SNHLY, FYNNEI. Between the trimmed V and J ends, which lost 6 bases and 2 bases, there was a span of 15 bases. CDR3 sequence (DNA): TGTGCCAGCAGGCCAGAACTAGCCTCCACAGATACGCAGTATTTT. It codes for CASRPELASTDTQYF.

V is TRBV28 and J is TRBJ2-1; 12 bases agree with TRBD1. This CDR3 contains 13 residues. Unmatched junction bases numbered 5, after V lost 8 bases and J lost 9 bases. The germline gives CDR1 MDHEN, CDR2 SYDVKM. The CDR3 DNA is TGTGCCAGCCGGGACAGGGGGCAGGGTGAGCAGTTCTTC. As protein: CASRDRGQGEQFF.

As concerns this clonotype: A read error may account for a junction end that differs from germline. The V and J genes are TRBV27 and TRBJ2-7; D is undetermined. This CDR3 is 14 amino acids long. From germline, CDR1 is MNHEY and CDR2 SMNVEV (reference sequence). The CDR3 sequence is CANSLGQTRDEQYF. The CDR3 nucleotides are TGTGCCAACAGTTTGGGCCAGACCCGGGACGAGCAGTACTTC.

Points on this clonotype: This may stem from a read error, because a much larger clone lies one nucleotide away. The chain carries TRBV7-4 and TRBJ2-5; TRBD2 agrees at 8 bases. Germline-derived CDR1 and CDR2 are SGHVT and SQSDAQ. The CDR3 is 16 residues long. V lost 1 base and J lost 2; bases outside the gene matches: 6. CDR3 DNA: TGTGCCAGCAGCTTAGATCCGCGGGGGGCACAAGAGACCCAGTACTTC. It codes for CASSLDPRGAQETQYF. The full variable domain, in which reference TRBV7-4 and TRBJ2-5 provide the parts outside the CDR3, is GAGVSQSPRYKVAKRGRDVALRCDSISGHVTLYWYRQTLGQGSEVLTYSQSDAQRDKSGRPSGRFSAERPERSVSTLKIQRTEQGDSAVYLCASSLDPRGAQETQYFGPGTRLLVL.

This clonotype showed up many times. This chain joins TRBV28 and TRBJ2-7; D is perhaps TRBD2 (6 bases). Germline V lookup: CDR1 MDHEN, CDR2 SYDVKM. Trimming shortened V by 4 bases and J by 2 bases, and 18 bases separated the two germline ends. The CDR3 covers 16 residues. The CDR3 sequence: CASSSFGTPVAYEQYV. For the CDR3, the DNA is TGTGCCAGCAGTTCGTTTGGGACTCCAGTTGCCTACGAGCAGTACGTC.

This clonotype has at least ten counts. The rearrangement links TRBV7-2 to TRBJ2-7; D is ambiguous. The CDR3 runs 14 residues. V was shortened by 3 bases and J by 5 bases, with 14 bases between the two germline ends. CDR1 is SGHTA and CDR2 is FQGNSA in the germline V gene. CDR3 loop: CASSLTPDAHEQYF. CDR3 in DNA: TGTGCCAGCAGCTTGACTCCTGACGCCCACGAGCAGTACTTC.

A few counts support this clonotype. The chain links TRBV15 to TRBJ2-2; possibly TRBD1 for D (5 bases). The CDR3 runs 17 residues. V was trimmed by 0 bases and J by 0 bases, leaving 11 bases between them. Germline V CDR1 and CDR2: LNHNV, YYDKDF (reference sequence). CDR3 protein: CATSRDRGTANTGELFF. DNA of the CDR3: TGTGCCACCAGCAGAGATAGGGGCACCGCGAACACCGGGGAGCTGTTTTTT.

This clonotype was detected many times. The chain carries TRBV7-6 and TRBJ2-1, with a weak D call TRBD2 (5 bases). V gave up 9 bases and J gave up 4 bases, with 22 bases separating them. The CDR3 is made up of 16 amino acids. Germline V lookup: CDR1 SGHVS, CDR2 FNYEAQ. The CDR3 loop is CASRKGRRGDYNEQFF. Here the CDR3 DNA reads TGTGCCAGTCGTAAGGGCCGCCGGGGAGATTACAATGAGCAGTTCTTC. Drawing the rest from reference TRBV7-6 and TRBJ2-1, the complete variable domain is GAGVSQSPRYKVTKRGQDVALRCDPISGHVSLYWYRQALGQGPEFLTYFNYEAQQDKSGLPNDRFSAERPEGSISTLTIQRTEQRDSAMYRCASRKGRRGDYNEQFFGPGTRLTVL.

This sequence joins TRBV19 and TRBJ1-1; 12 nucleotides line up with TRBD1. The CDR3 covers 21 residues. Looked up from germline, CDR1 is LNHDA and CDR2 is SQIVND (reference sequence). J gave up 1 base and V 1 base, and 16 bases lay outside the gene matches. CDR3 sequence: CASSIGPFYPGTGGRNTEAFF. The CDR3 region has the DNA TGTGCCAGTAGTATAGGACCCTTTTACCCCGGGACAGGGGGCAGGAACACTGAAGCTTTCTTT. Full variable domain (remainder filled in from reference TRBV19 and TRBJ1-1): DGGITQSPKYLFRKEGQNVTLSCEQNLNHDAMYWYRQDPGQGLRLIYYSQIVNDFQKGDIAEGYSVSREKKESFPLTVTSAQKNPTAFYLCASSIGPFYPGTGGRNTEAFFGQGTRLTVV.

The chain joins TRBV7-8 to TRBJ2-2; 7 bases map to TRBD2. The ends lost 5 bases at V and 6 bases at J; junction bases unmatched: 3. The CDR3 spans 13 residues. Germline lookup yields CDR1 SGHVS and CDR2 FQNEAQ. The CDR3 DNA follows: TGTGCCAGCAGCGATGCGGGGGCCGGGGAGCTGTTTTTT. Translation: CASSDAGAGELFF.

There are many counts of this clonotype. The V call is TRBV7-2, the J call TRBJ2-1; possibly TRBD2 for D (6 bases). The CDR3 totals 15 residues. Germline lookup yields CDR1 SGHTA and CDR2 FQGNSA. V was cut by 4 bases and J by 6 bases, with 16 bases left in between. In nucleotides, the CDR3 is TGTGCCAGCAGCTCCACAGCGGGTGCCTCCAATGAGCAGTTCTTC. It yields the protein CASSSTAGASNEQFF.

A few counts support this clonotype. The genes are TRBV6-6 and TRBJ2-7; the D gene could be TRBD1 or TRBD2 (5 bases each). The CDR3 has 13 amino acids. The germline V and J ends were trimmed by 0 bases and 2 bases, with 5 bases remaining between them. Germline CDR1 and CDR2: MNHNY and SVGAGI (reference sequence). The CDR3 DNA follows: TGTGCCAGCAGTTACTCGGGACCCTACGAGCAGTACGTC. Its protein product is CASSYSGPYEQYV.

The genes are TRBV14 and TRBJ2-2, with 7 bases lining up with TRBD2. V was clipped by 4 bases and J by 4 bases; unmatched bases: 3. Germline V lookup: CDR1 SGHDN, CDR2 FVKESK. This CDR3 is 14 amino acids long. The CDR3 spells CASSPSGGTGELFF. DNA of the CDR3: TGTGCCAGCAGCCCCTCGGGGGGCACCGGGGAGCTGTTTTTT.

This chain links TRBV29-1 with TRBJ2-1; tentatively, D is TRBD1 (5 bases). Germline CDR1 is SQVTM and CDR2 is ANQGSEA. The CDR3 has 14 amino acids. V was pared by 1 base and J by 5 bases, with 12 bases between. Here the CDR3 DNA reads TGCAGCGTTGAAGTAATCTCGACAGACAATGAGCAGTTCTTC. As protein: CSVEVISTDNEQFF.

The rearrangement uses TRBV28 and TRBJ2-5; D call uncertain. Germline V CDR1 and CDR2: MDHEN, SYDVKM. CDR3 length: 16 residues. The V and J ends lost 6 bases and 1 base respectively, with 18 bases between them. CDR3 in amino acids: CASSPIWHSGQETQYF. The CDR3 coding sequence is TGTGCCAGCAGCCCTATTTGGCATTCAGGCCAAGAGACCCAGTACTTC.

V is TRBV27 and J is TRBJ2-5; a possible D gene is TRBD1 (5 bases). Germline V lookup: CDR1 MNHEY, CDR2 SMNVEV (reference sequence). The length of the CDR3 is 12 residues. Trimming removed 6 bases at V and 4 bases at J, with 9 bases between. CDR3 sequence: CASRRTPETQYF. The CDR3 nucleotides are TGTGCCAGCAGACGGACACCAGAGACCCAGTACTTC.

This clonotype appeared many times. The CDR3: CASSEALATGELFF. DNA of the CDR3: TGTGCCAGCAGTGAAGCTCTCGCCACCGGGGAGCTGTTTTTT. The chain links TRBV2 to TRBJ2-2, with D unclear. Germline values: CDR1 SNHLY, CDR2 FYNNEI. Trimming stripped 0 bases from V and 4 bases from J, with 6 bases between. The CDR3 runs to 14 residues.

The chain carries TRBV2 and TRBJ2-4; 10 bases map to TRBD1. The CDR3 is 11 amino acids. The V and J ends lost 6 bases and 15 bases, in that order; junction bases with no gene match: 5. From germline, CDR1 is SNHLY and CDR2 FYNNEI. The CDR3 bases are TGTGCCAGCAGCACGGGACAGGGGAGGTACTTC. Its translation is CASSTGQGRYF.

This clonotype is a singleton in its sample. The V call is TRBV6-8, the J call TRBJ2-1; D is unresolved. This CDR3 has 15 amino acids. The ends were cut back, 2 bases at V and 1 base at J, with 9 bases in the middle. Germline loops: CDR1 MNHGY, CDR2 SAAAGT. The CDR3 DNA is TGTGCCAGCAGTTACATAGGGCCTTCCTACAATGAGCAGTTCTTC. Protein: CASSYIGPSYNEQFF.

Here the CDR3 DNA reads TGTGCCAGCAGCTTAGGACAGGAGCCCTACAATGAGCAGTTCTTC. Its protein product is CASSLGQEPYNEQFF. The rearrangement uses TRBV7-9 and TRBJ2-1; tentative D call: TRBD1 (6 bases). From germline, CDR1 is SEHNR and CDR2 FQNEAQ (reference sequence). Trimming pared 1 base from V and 2 bases from J, leaving 9 bases between. The CDR3 extends over 15 amino acids.

The J gene is TRBJ2-1, the V gene TRBV10-3; TRBD1 aligns across 8 bases. The germline V gene has CDR1 ENHRY and CDR2 SYGVKD. V dropped 6 bases and J dropped 8; count of bases not matched to a gene: 12. The CDR3 has 15 residues. CDR3 in amino acids: CAIRVRQGSFDEQFF. The CDR3 nucleotides read TGTGCCATCAGAGTCCGACAGGGGAGTTTCGATGAGCAGTTCTTC.

The chain is built from TRBV29-1 and TRBJ1-4; 10 nucleotides match TRBD1. This CDR3 has 16 residues. V was clipped by 6 bases and J by 6 bases; unmatched bases: 13. Germline CDR1 and CDR2: SQVTM and ANQGSEA. The CDR3 loop reads CSVTLPGDRGDEKLFF. CDR3 DNA sequence: TGCAGCGTCACCCTACCCGGGGACAGGGGAGATGAAAAACTGTTTTTT.

The rearrangement links TRBV7-9 to TRBJ2-7; D is perhaps TRBD1 (7 bases). This CDR3 has 15 amino acids. Trimming left V 1 base short and J 4 bases short, with 14 bases between. Germline values: CDR1 SEHNR, CDR2 FQNEAQ (reference sequence). The CDR3 is CASSLVRRGRYEQYF. The DNA of the CDR3 is TGTGCCAGCAGCTTAGTTCGCAGGGGGAGGTACGAGCAGTACTTC.

This clonotype was recorded a few times. The rearrangement links TRBV3-1 to TRBJ2-1, with 10 bases fitting TRBD2. This CDR3 has 16 amino acids. With 1 base clipped from V and 8 bases from J, the junction kept 8 bases outside the gene matches. Germline loops: CDR1 LGHDT, CDR2 YNNKEL (reference sequence). The CDR3 reads CASSQGGSGGADEQFF. CDR3 DNA: TGTGCCAGCAGCCAAGGCGGCAGCGGGGGGGCGGATGAGCAGTTCTTC.